The 20 T cell receptor beta chains below come from one sample, sequenced in a study of OX40 agonist ivuxolimab in advanced cancers. Method: immunoSEQ multiplex PCR; TCRdb's copy keeps in-frame clones and lacks some. The table has tens of thousands of clones, around nine tenths seen once. The sequencing used CD4+ or CD8+ T cells sorted from blood, collected in a trial of the OX40 agonist ivuxolimab. The receptors originated from an adult with an advanced solid tumor such as melanoma, head and neck, liver or kidney cancer.

The sample holds a few counts of this clone. The chain couples TRBV15 to TRBJ2-7, with 9 bases fitting TRBD2. The CDR3 is 15 amino acids. Germline assignment: CDR1 LNHNV and CDR2 YYDKDF (reference sequence). J lost 0 bases, V lost 0 bases, and 0 bases had no gene match. CDR3 protein: CATSRDSGSSYEQYF. Here the CDR3 DNA reads TGTGCCACCAGCAGAGATAGCGGGAGCTCCTACGAGCAGTACTTC.

This chain uses TRBV14 with TRBJ2-2; 7 bases align to TRBD1. This CDR3 spans 16 amino acids. In germline, CDR1 is SGHDN, CDR2 FVKESK. Germline trimming cut 1 base from V and 12 bases from J; bases unmatched to any gene: 14. Written as DNA, the CDR3 is TGTGCCAGCAGCCAAGCTCGGACGCCACAGGGGTTTAAGCTGTTTTTT. Its protein product is CASSQARTPQGFKLFF.

In its sample, this clone is medium-sized. CDR3 nucleotide sequence: TGTGCCAGTAGCCCGGGACAGGGGGTTTCGTACGAGCAGTACTTC. Its translation: CASSPGQGVSYEQYF. This chain joins TRBV19 and TRBJ2-7; 11 bases are shared with TRBD1. Germline loops: CDR1 LNHDA, CDR2 SQIVND (reference sequence). This CDR3 spans 15 amino acids. V lost 6 bases to trimming and J lost 4 bases; unmatched junction nucleotides: 8.

J is TRBJ1-1 and V is TRBV2; no clear D gene. The CDR3 is 14 residues long. V shed 3 bases and J shed 4 bases, with 12 bases lying between them. The germline V gene has CDR1 SNHLY and CDR2 FYNNEI. CDR3 sequence reads: CASSESGWGTEAFF. In nucleotides, the CDR3 is TGTGCCAGCAGTGAGAGCGGTTGGGGCACTGAAGCTTTCTTT.

The chain couples TRBV9 to TRBJ2-4; 10 bases align to TRBD2. The CDR3 loop spans 16 amino acids. The germline gives CDR1 SGDLS, CDR2 YYNGEE. V shed 0 bases, J shed 7 bases, and the junction held 7 bases outside the gene matches. The CDR3: CASSVGSGRAGNIQYF. DNA of the CDR3: TGTGCCAGCAGCGTAGGAAGCGGGAGGGCCGGTAACATTCAGTACTTC.

The chain joins TRBV28 to TRBJ1-5; 9 bases align to TRBD1. The germline V gene encodes CDR1 MDHEN and CDR2 SYDVKM. The junction had 10 bases not matched to a gene; V was cut back by 6 bases and J by 1 base. The CDR3 is made up of 17 amino acids. The CDR3 DNA follows: TGTGCCAGCAGACCGGGACAGGGCACATGGAGCAATCAGCCCCAGCATTTT. As protein: CASRPGQGTWSNQPQHF.

The CDR3 region is CASSVSGTDTQYF. CDR3 sequence (DNA): TGTGCCAGCAGCGTATCAGGCACAGATACGCAGTATTTT. V is TRBV9 and J is TRBJ2-3; D gene ambiguous. In germline, CDR1 is SGDLS, CDR2 YYNGEE. This CDR3 region has 13 residues. Trimming took 1 base from V and 1 from J, leaving 4 bases between them. The entire variable domain, with the rest obtained from reference TRBV9 and TRBJ2-3, is as follows: DSGVTQTPKHLITATGQRVTLRCSPRSGDLSVYWYQQSLDQGLQFLIQYYNGEERAKGNILERFSAQQFPDLHSELNLSSLELGDSALYFCASSVSGTDTQYFGPGTRLTVL.

The chain links TRBV5-8 to TRBJ2-7; 9 bases are a match to TRBD1. The CDR3 length is 15 residues. CDR1 is SGHTS, CDR2 YDEGEE, per germline. V dropped 1 base and J dropped 6; count of bases not matched to a gene: 8. The CDR3 protein is CASSLRTGETLEQYF. DNA for the CDR3: TGTGCCAGCAGCTTGAGGACAGGGGAGACCCTCGAGCAGTACTTC.

The chain links TRBV28 to TRBJ1-2; 8 positions match TRBD1. The CDR3 has 13 residues. CDR1 is MDHEN, CDR2 SYDVKM, per germline. The V gene end was trimmed by 5 bases and the J gene end by 5 bases; junction bases not matched to a gene: 4. The CDR3 DNA reads as TGTGCCAGCAGTCTGGACAGGGCATATGGCTACACCTTC. Translated: CASSLDRAYGYTF.

This sequence joins TRBV28 and TRBJ1-5; 9 bases map to TRBD1. Per the germline V gene, CDR1 is MDHEN and CDR2 is SYDVKM. The CDR3 has 15 residues. V lost 6 bases to trimming and J lost 2 bases; unmatched junction nucleotides: 5. Here the CDR3 reads CASSRTGEGNQPQHF. The CDR3 nucleotides read TGTGCCAGCAGCCGGACAGGGGAGGGCAATCAGCCCCAGCATTTT.

The V gene is TRBV9, the J gene TRBJ1-1, with 7 nucleotides matching TRBD1. Germline CDR1 is SGDLS and CDR2 is YYNGEE. Trimming removed 0 bases from V and 11 bases from J; junction bases left unmatched: 4. There are 12 residues in the CDR3. This CDR3 reads CASSVGQGEAFF. The CDR3 region has the DNA TGTGCCAGCAGCGTAGGGCAGGGGGAGGCTTTCTTT.

The chain carries TRBV4-3 and TRBJ2-2, with D perhaps TRBD2 (6 bases). This CDR3 has 18 residues. Germline V gives CDR1 LGHNA, CDR2 YSLEER. Trimming cost V 1 base and J 1 base, with 16 bases left between them. CDR3 DNA sequence: TGCGCCAGCAGCCAAGTTCTCATAGCGGAACAGAACACCGGGGAGCTGTTTTTT. Translating gives CASSQVLIAEQNTGELFF.

The chain is built from TRBV5-4 and TRBJ2-7; 9 bases align to TRBD2. The CDR3 extends over 15 amino acids. Germline loops: CDR1 SGHNT, CDR2 YYREEE (reference sequence). V dropped 0 bases and J dropped 5; count of bases not matched to a gene: 6. The CDR3 nucleotides read TGTGCCAGCAGCTTGGGGGCTAGCGGGATGAACGAGCAGTACTTC. This translates into CASSLGASGMNEQYF.

This chain links TRBV5-6 with TRBJ2-5; tentative D call: TRBD1 (5 bases). Trimming removed 4 bases from V and 9 bases from J, with 16 bases in between. The CDR3 has 13 amino acids. Looked up from germline, CDR1 is SGHDT and CDR2 is YYEEEE. This chain's CDR3 is CASSGPGLAAQYF. Written as DNA, the CDR3 is TGTGCCAGCAGCGGGCCAGGGCTTGCGGCCCAGTACTTC.

This chain joins TRBV13 and TRBJ1-4; D not certain. The length of the CDR3 is 15 residues. Per the germline V gene, CDR1 is PRHDT and CDR2 is FYEKMQ (reference sequence). Trimming pared 4 bases from V and 0 bases from J, leaving 9 bases between. The CDR3 DNA reads as TGTGCCAGCAGCTCGAAGGTTGCAACTAATGAAAAACTGTTTTTT. This translates into CASSSKVATNEKLFF.

This clone occurred once. A read error may produce the germline difference seen at one junction end. The chain combines TRBV9 with TRBJ1-5; the D is unclear. This CDR3 region has 14 residues. Per the germline V gene, CDR1 is SGDLS and CDR2 is YYNGEE. This CDR3 is CANSVGTDGQPQHF. The CDR3 DNA sequence: TGTGCCAACAGCGTAGGTACAGATGGTCAGCCCCAGCATTTT.

As concerns this clone: With a far larger clone one base away, a read error is the likely cause. The identical CDR3 is also encoded by other nucleotide sequences in the sample. This chain joins TRBV6-5 and TRBJ1-2; no reliable D call. The CDR3 totals 11 residues. V lost 5 bases to trimming and J lost 8 bases, with 9 bases between them. Looked up from germline, CDR1 is MNHEY and CDR2 is SVGAGI. CDR3 amino acids: CASSEAGGYTF. In DNA, the CDR3 is TGTGCCAGCAGTGAAGCCGGGGGCTACACCTTC.

The chain carries TRBV7-6 and TRBJ2-7; D unclear. V lost 4 bases and J 2 bases, leaving 12 bases between the germline ends. Germline assignment: CDR1 SGHVS and CDR2 FNYEAQ. This CDR3 region has 14 residues. CDR3 region: CASSSQESAYEQYF. Here the CDR3 DNA reads TGTGCCAGCAGCTCTCAAGAGTCAGCCTACGAGCAGTACTTC.

This rearrangement joins TRBV6-1 to TRBJ2-7, with 10 bases that match TRBD2. CDR3 length: 15 residues. Germline V CDR1 and CDR2: MNHNS, SASEGT. V was pared by 5 bases and J by 4 bases, with 8 bases of the junction left unmatched. The CDR3 is CASSPQTSGLYEQYF. The CDR3 DNA reads as TGTGCCAGCAGTCCCCAGACTAGCGGGCTATACGAGCAGTACTTC.

A single count supports this clone. The V call is TRBV18, the J call TRBJ2-7, with TRBD2 matching over 8 bases. Germline CDR1 is KGHSH and CDR2 is LQKENI. V lost 3 bases, J lost 0 bases, and 4 bases stayed unmatched. The CDR3 runs 15 residues. CDR3 in amino acids: CASSPGSGASYEQYF. CDR3 nucleotides: TGTGCCAGCTCACCTGGTAGCGGGGCCTCCTACGAGCAGTACTTC.